Listed below are T cell receptor beta chains from one sample, sequenced in a study of blood T cell repertoires in COVID-19. TCRdb's table, derived via immunoSEQ multiplex PCR, lists solely in-frame clones and lacks some. The sample lists fewer than 400,000 clones, less than 85% occurring once. Sequencing was carried out using peripheral blood. The receptors come from a woman aged 18-35 years with acute or convalescent COVID-19. Both conserved end residues are trimmed from each CDR3. Expanded clones are given a class, and other clones once, few, many or no size at all.

CDR3,J,V,size
ASSIGRTEAF,TRBJ1-1,TRBV6-5,.
ASSPPGGAHNSPLH,TRBJ1-6,TRBV14,few
ASSPGQSYGYT,TRBJ1-2,TRBV14,.
ASSQDSLVNTGELF,TRBJ2-2,TRBV3-1/TRBV3-2,.
ASSQNFRGEETQY,TRBJ2-5,TRBV3-1/TRBV3-2,.
ASTGRGDSPLH,TRBJ1-6,TRBV28,.
ASSLGRGVITEAF,TRBJ1-1,TRBV5-6,.
ASSLSRGLRNQPQH,TRBJ1-5,TRBV5-6,.
ASSQGTGELF,TRBJ2-2,TRBV18,once
ASSHTDRTNTGELF,TRBJ2-2,TRBV9,.
ASSDYPGRFSGYT,TRBJ1-2,TRBV10-1,.
ASSETYRDEQY,TRBJ2-7,TRBV6-1,.
ASSEGWRTGELF,TRBJ2-2,TRBV2,.
ASSLGPAGMETQY,TRBJ2-5,TRBV5-1,.
ASSLVQYTEAF,TRBJ1-1,TRBV5-1,.
ASTLVVGSYEQY,TRBJ2-7,TRBV5-5,.
ASSDGQGGEKLF,TRBJ1-4,TRBV6-1,.
ASSSRTSGRADTQY,TRBJ2-3,TRBV9,once
ASSYIYRGNTEAF,TRBJ1-1,TRBV7-6,once
ASSPYDTNSYNSPLH,TRBJ1-6,TRBV5-5,.
ASSAYSEGSYGYT,TRBJ1-2,TRBV9,.
ASSLSGRLPEAF,TRBJ1-1,TRBV5-6,.
SASGGAYEQY,TRBJ2-7,TRBV20-1,.
ASSPLGQGSYEQY,TRBJ2-7,TRBV9,.
ASSPGGVTQY,TRBJ2-3,TRBV5-6,once
ASSLAGTTNYGYT,TRBJ1-2,TRBV5-1,.
ASSSPLAGRSLKQY,TRBJ2-7,TRBV5-4,.
DSQGNEKLF,TRBJ1-4,TRBV5-3,.
ASSRQANTEAF,TRBJ1-1,TRBV12-3/TRBV12-4,.
ASSLDSQGDYGYT,TRBJ1-2,TRBV5-4,.
ASSWGGLGGTDTQY,TRBJ2-3,TRBV5-1,.
ASSLYAGGNEQY,TRBJ2-7,TRBV28,.
ASSFAPGQGGTAEETQY,TRBJ2-5,TRBV7-9,.
ASSPGQGVVSDTQY,TRBJ2-3,TRBV9,.
ASSLDRAGEQF,TRBJ2-1,TRBV7-3,.
ASSPGAPRDSANYGYT,TRBJ1-2,TRBV5-1,.
ASSLIAGDEQY,TRBJ2-7,TRBV7-3,.
ASSLRGDRDGYT,TRBJ1-2,TRBV27,once
ASSLEGAMGDEQY,TRBJ2-7,TRBV5-1,.
ASSRGYQETQY,TRBJ2-5,TRBV27,.
ASSLGLTGVYGYT,TRBJ1-2,TRBV28,.
ASSLYREYEQY,TRBJ2-7,TRBV11-2,once
ATSDGVGGNTIY,TRBJ1-3,TRBV24-1,.
ASSSDKTRYEQY,TRBJ2-7,TRBV7-9,.
ASSSGTGEETQY,TRBJ2-5,TRBV5-1,.
ASTQGFGSPLH,TRBJ1-6,TRBV10-2,.
ASSFPGQGGGNEQF,TRBJ2-1,TRBV7-2,once
ASRQAGGLSNEQF,TRBJ2-1,TRBV2,.
ASKAGGTHEQF,TRBJ2-1,TRBV6-5,.
ATSDSDPWKRTGFGKLF,TRBJ1-4,TRBV24-1,.
ASSEGMGGSYGYT,TRBJ1-2,TRBV6-1,.
ASSIDSGIGTDTQY,TRBJ2-3,TRBV19,.
ASSPGGEYNEQF,TRBJ2-1,TRBV4-2,.
ASSLYTGDYGYT,TRBJ1-2,TRBV5-5,.
ASKTGVTQY,TRBJ2-3,TRBV6-5,.
ASSGRDRDTDTQY,TRBJ2-3,TRBV28,.
ASSRRDFTDTQY,TRBJ2-3,TRBV6-6,.
AITGTSGGEIDTQY,TRBJ2-3,TRBV10-3,.